This T cell receptor beta chain appears in the sequencing data of a study of shared clonotypes between healthy human individuals. Generated by immunoSEQ multiplex PCR, the TCRdb table keeps only in-frame clones and is missing some. The sample records more than 2 million clones, 90% to 96% being singletons. The V gene lost 4 bases and the J gene lost 2 bases, with 8 bases spanning the gap. Germline V gene lookup returns CDR1 WNHNN and CDR2 SYGVQD (reference sequence). The CDR3 extends over 13 amino acids. The sequence came from a man younger than 35 in good health. The V gene is TRBV10-1, the J gene TRBJ1-1; no clear D. Material: naive CD4+ T cells sorted from blood. Subset in this sample: CD45RA+ positively selected. The CDR3 is CASSAQFNTEAFF. In DNA form, the CDR3 reads TGCGCCAGCAGTGCGCAGTTTAACACTGAAGCTTTCTTT.